This T cell receptor (beta chain) was identified in a study of vaccination and CD4 T cells after COVID-19. With the Oncomine TCR Beta short-read assay, DNA from cultured CD4+ T cells was sequenced. TCRdb processed the PCR reads anew with MiXCR; each CDR3 protein has one entry. The sample has roughly 19,000 distinct CDR3 sequences; around three fifths are singletons. The CDR3 sequence is 16 residues long. V was shortened by 5 bases and J by 0 bases, with 17 bases between the two germline ends. Germline CDR1 and CDR2: DFQATT and SNEGSKA (reference sequence). The treatment is: roughly nine-day PBMC culture with coronavirus spike peptide pools or control peptides (ViraFEST assay). About this clonotype itself: What it recognizes is unknown.

The TCR comes from a human donor who had recovered from COVID-19. The sample taken for sequencing was CD4+ T cells from blood, cultured in vitro. The chain uses TRBV20-1 and TRBJ2-1; maybe TRBD2 (5 bases). The CDR3 sequence is CSARHFSVSSYNEQFF. Written as DNA, the CDR3 is TGCAGTGCTCGTCACTTTAGCGTCAGCTCCTACAATGAGCAGTTCTTC.